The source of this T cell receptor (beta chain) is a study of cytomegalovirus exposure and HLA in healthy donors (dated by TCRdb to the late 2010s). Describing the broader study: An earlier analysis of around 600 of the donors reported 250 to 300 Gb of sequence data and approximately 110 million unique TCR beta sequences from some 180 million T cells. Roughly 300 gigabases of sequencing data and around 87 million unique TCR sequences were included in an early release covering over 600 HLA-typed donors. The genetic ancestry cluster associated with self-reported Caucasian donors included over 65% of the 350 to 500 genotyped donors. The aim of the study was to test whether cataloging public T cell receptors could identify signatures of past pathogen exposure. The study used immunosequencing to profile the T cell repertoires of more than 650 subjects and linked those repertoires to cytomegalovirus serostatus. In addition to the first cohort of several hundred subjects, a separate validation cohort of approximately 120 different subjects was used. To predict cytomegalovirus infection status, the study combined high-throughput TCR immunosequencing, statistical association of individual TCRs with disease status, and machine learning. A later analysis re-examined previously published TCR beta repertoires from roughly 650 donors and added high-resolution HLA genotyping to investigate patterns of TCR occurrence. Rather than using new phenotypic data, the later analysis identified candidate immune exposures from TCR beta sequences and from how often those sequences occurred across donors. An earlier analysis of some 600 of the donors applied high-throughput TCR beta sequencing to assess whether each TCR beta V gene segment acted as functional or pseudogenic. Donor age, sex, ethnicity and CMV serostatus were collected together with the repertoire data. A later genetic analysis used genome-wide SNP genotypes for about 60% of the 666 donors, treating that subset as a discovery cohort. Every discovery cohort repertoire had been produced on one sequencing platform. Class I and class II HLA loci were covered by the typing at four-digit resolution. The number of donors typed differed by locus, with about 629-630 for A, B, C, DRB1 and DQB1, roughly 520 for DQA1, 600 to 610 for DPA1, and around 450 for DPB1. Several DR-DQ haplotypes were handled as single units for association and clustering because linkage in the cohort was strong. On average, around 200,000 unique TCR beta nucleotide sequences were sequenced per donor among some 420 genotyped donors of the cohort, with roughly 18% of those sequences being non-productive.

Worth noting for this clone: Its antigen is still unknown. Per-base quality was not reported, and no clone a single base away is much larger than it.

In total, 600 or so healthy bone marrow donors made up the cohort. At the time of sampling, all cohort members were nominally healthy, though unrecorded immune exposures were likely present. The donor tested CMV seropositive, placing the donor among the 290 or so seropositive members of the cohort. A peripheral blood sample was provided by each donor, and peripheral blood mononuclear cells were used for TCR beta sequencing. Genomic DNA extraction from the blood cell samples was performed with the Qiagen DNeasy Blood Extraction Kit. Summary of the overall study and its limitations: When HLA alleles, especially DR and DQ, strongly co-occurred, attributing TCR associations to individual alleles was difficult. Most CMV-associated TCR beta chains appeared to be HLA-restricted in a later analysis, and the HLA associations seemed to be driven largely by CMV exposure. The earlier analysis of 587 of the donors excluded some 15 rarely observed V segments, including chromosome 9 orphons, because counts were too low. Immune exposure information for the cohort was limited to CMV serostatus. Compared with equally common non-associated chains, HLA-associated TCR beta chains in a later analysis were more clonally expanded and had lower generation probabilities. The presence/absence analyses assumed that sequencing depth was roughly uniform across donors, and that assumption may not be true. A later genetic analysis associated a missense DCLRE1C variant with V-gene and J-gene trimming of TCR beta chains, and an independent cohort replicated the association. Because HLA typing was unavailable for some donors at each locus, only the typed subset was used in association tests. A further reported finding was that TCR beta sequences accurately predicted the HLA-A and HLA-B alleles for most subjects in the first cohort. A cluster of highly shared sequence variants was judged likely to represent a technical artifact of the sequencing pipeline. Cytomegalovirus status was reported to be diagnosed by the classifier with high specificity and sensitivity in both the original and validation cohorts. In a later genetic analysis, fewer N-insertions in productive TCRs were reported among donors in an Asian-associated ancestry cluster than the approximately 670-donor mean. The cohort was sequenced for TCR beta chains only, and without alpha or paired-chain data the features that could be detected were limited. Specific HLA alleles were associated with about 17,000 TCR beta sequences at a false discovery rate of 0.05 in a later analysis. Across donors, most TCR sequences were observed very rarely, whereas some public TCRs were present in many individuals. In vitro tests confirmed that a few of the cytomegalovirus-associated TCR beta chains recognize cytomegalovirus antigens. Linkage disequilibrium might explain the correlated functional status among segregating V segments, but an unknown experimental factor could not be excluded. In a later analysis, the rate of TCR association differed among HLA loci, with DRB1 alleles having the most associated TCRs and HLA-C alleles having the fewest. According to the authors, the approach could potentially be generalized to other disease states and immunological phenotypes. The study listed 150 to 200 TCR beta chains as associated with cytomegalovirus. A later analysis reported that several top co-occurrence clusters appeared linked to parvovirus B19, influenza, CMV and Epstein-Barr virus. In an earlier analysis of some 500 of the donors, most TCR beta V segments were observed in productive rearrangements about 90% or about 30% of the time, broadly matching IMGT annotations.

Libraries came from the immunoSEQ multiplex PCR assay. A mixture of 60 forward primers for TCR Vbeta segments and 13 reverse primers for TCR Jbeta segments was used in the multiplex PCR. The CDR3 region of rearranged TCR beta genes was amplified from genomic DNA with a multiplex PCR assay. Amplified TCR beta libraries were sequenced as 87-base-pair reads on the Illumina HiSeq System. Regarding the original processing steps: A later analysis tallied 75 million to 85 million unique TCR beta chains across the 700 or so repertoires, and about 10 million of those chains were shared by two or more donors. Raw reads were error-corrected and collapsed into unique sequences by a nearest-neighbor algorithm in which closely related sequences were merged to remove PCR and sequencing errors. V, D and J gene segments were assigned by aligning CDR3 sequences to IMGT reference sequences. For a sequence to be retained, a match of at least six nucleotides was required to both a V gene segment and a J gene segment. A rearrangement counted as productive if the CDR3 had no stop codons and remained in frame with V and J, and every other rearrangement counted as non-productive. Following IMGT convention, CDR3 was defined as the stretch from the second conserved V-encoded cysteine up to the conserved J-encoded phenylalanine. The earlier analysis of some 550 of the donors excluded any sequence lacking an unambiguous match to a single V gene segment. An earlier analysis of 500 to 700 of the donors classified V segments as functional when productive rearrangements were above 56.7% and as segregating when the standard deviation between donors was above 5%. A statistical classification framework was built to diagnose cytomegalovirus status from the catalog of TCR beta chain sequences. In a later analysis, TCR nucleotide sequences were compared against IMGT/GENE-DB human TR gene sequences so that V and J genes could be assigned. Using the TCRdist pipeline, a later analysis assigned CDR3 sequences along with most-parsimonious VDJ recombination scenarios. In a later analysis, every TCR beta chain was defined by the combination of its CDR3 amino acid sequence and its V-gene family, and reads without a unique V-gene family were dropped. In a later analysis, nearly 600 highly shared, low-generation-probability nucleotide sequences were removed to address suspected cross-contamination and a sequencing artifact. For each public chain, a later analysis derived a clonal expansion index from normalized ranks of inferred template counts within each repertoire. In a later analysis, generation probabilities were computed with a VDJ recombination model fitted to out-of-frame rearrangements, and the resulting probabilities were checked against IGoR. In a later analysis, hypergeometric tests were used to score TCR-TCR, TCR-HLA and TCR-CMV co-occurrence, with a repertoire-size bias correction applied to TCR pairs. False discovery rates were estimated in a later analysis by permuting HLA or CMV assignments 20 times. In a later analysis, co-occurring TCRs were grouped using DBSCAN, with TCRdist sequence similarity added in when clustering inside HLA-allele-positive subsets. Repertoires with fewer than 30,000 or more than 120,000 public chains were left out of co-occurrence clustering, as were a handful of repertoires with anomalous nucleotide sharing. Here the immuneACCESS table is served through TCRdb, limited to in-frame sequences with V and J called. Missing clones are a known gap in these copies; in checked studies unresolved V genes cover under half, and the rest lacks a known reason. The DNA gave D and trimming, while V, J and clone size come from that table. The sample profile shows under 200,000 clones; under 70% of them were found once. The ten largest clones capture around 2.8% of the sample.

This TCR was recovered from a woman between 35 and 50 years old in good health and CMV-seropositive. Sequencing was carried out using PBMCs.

The nucleotide sequence reads as follows: TGCGCCAGCAGAGGGGGTCCGGGTTACACCGGGGAGCTGTTTTTT. It encodes CASRGGPGYTGELFF. Recombination joined TRBV5-1 with TRBJ2-2; the best D guess is TRBD1, with 6 bases matching. The junction shows trimming of 5 bases on V and 3 bases on J, plus 14 bases between the germline ends. CDR1 and CDR2 were assigned from the germline V gene as SGHRS and YFSETQ. From cysteine to phenylalanine, the CDR3 is 15 amino acids long. Only the CDR3 part of the read is kept: 45 bases, read in frame from the first base.